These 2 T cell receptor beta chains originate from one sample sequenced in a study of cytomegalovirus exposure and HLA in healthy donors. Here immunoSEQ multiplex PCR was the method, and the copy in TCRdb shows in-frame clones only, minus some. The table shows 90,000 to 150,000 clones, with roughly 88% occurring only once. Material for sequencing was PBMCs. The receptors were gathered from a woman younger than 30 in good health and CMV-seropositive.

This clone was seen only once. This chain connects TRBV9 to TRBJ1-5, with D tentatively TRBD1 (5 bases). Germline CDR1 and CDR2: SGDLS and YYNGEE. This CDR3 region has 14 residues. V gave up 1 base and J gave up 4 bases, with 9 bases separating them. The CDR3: CASSVKGENQPQHF. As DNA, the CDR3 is TGTGCCAGCAGCGTAAAAGGGGAAAATCAGCCCCAGCATTTT.

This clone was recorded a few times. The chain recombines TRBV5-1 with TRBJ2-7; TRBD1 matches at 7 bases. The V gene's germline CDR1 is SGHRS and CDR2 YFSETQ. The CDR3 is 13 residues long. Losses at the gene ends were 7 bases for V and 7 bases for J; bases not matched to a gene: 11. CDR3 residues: CASGYTGAGEQYF. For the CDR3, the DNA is TGCGCCAGCGGATATACAGGGGCTGGGGAGCAGTACTTC. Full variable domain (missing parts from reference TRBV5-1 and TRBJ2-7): KAGVTQTPRYLIKTRGQQVTLSCSPISGHRSVSWYQQTPGQGLQFLFEYFSETQRNKGNFPGRFSGRQFSNSRSEMNVSTLELGDSALYLCASGYTGAGEQYFGPGTRLTVT.